This T cell receptor (beta chain) originates from a study of blood T cell repertoires in COVID-19 (dated by TCRdb to 2018 to 2020). Some background on the complete study: Samples covering the acute and convalescent phases of COVID-19 were provided by collaborators in the United States, Italy and Spain. The prospective study material was composed of cDNA or gDNA derived from T cells, B-cell-depleted T cells, or PBMCs. Deeply sampled blood TCRbeta repertoires from subjects exposed to, actively infected with, or recovered from COVID-19 were included in the dataset. The repertoires were released in a freely available public database intended as a resource for research on the immune response to SARS-CoV-2. The samples were drawn from two sources: the first 160 participants of the ongoing ImmuneRACE study, and 950 to 1,500 subjects contributed by 6 global collaborators. A de-identified subject ID, COVID-19 status, age in years and sex were almost always included in the sample metadata. Where available, HLA class I and class II types were taken from metadata supplied by the sample provider and were not determined by assay-based typing.

Details on this clone: The specificity of this receptor is unknown. No base quality values were provided; no much bigger clone lies one nucleotide off.

The study at large found these results: The amount of clinical and demographic metadata varied by source and participant and was provided uncurated.

The immunoSEQ Assay, a bias-controlled multiplex PCR, was used to amplify TCRbeta CDR3 regions from genomic DNA. As for how the authors treated the data: Within the assay, amplification of reference gene primers was used to estimate how many nucleated cells each sample contained. Sequence reads were collapsed and filtered to measure the absolute abundance of every unique TCRbeta CDR3 rearrangement. For each sample, productive Simpson clonality was calculated as the square root of Simpson's diversity index across productive rearrangements. TCRdb re-hosts the immuneACCESS table, in-frame sequences only. Its copies lack some clones; in the studies checked, an unresolved V gene accounts for under half of them, and the cause for the rest is not known. V and J calls and clone size are those listed in that table; D and trimming were worked out from the DNA. The sample table records over 400,000 clones; roughly 85% of these occur just once. The ten largest clones represent approximately 2.9% of the sample.

The collaborating institutions used their own protocols to collect whole blood in K2EDTA tubes. Collaborator samples were shipped for TCRbeta analysis as frozen whole blood, isolated PBMCs, or DNA extracted from either sample type. The clonotype originates from a human donor in a cohort sampled during active COVID-19. The sample comprised peripheral blood.

The bases are TGTGCCAGCAGCGTAGCAGGGGCGAGCGGAAACACCATATATTTT. Its translation is CASSVAGASGNTIYF. This chain is built from TRBV9 and TRBJ1-3; the D gene is perhaps TRBD1, from 6 matching bases. The V end loses 0 bases and the J end loses 4 bases, and a stretch of 11 bases separates them. Inclusive of the bounding cysteine and phenylalanine, the CDR3 is 15 residues long. Solely the CDR3 DNA is kept, with 45 bases framed from the first base. Sequences SGDLS (CDR1) and YYNGEE (CDR2) are obtained from the germline V gene.